The next 22 T cell receptor beta chains were all read from a single sample in a study of T cell responses to AZD1222 COVID-19 vaccine. Clones were read by immunoSEQ multiplex PCR, and TCRdb kept only the in-frame ones, dropping some. The table includes 95,000 to 150,000 clones, 84% detected once. The input for sequencing was peripheral blood, taken 28 days after the second AZD1222 dose. These receptors originate from an adult who received the AZD1222 COVID-19 vaccine.

The chain employs TRBV2 and TRBJ2-5; tentatively, D is TRBD1 (6 bases). Trimming removed 4 bases from V and 2 bases from J, with 17 bases in between. CDR3 length: 16 amino acids. CDR1 and CDR2 from the germline V gene are SNHLY and FYNNEI. Here the CDR3 DNA reads TGTGCCAGCAGTGGTCGTCCCGGGACACAACAAGAGACCCAGTACTTC. This translates into CASSGRPGTQQETQYF. The full variable domain, with the rest looked up from reference TRBV2 and TRBJ2-5, is EPEVTQTPSHQVTQMGQEVILRCVPISNHLYFYWYRQILGQKVEFLVSFYNNEISEKSEIFDDQFSVERPDGSNFTLKIRSTKLEDSAMYFCASSGRPGTQQETQYFGPGTRLLVL.

The genes are TRBV12-2 and TRBJ1-2. TRBV12-2 is deemed a pseudogene. The CDR3 runs 20 residues. CDR3 nucleotide sequence: TGTGCAAGTCGCTCCATACGCGGACGGGAGATTCAAACAGCGTACTATGGCTACACCTTC. Translation gives CASRSIRGREIQTAYYGYTF.

The chain uses TRBV4-3 and TRBJ2-7; D unresolved. Germline CDR1 is LGHNA and CDR2 is YSLEER. V was pared by 2 bases and J by 3 bases, with 8 bases between. This CDR3 comprises 13 residues. This CDR3 reads CASSQTMNYEQYF. In DNA, the CDR3 is TGCGCCAGCAGCCAAACGATGAACTACGAGCAGTACTTC.

The chain employs TRBV5-1 and TRBJ2-7; TRBD1 might be the D (5 bases). V shed 0 bases and J shed 4 bases, with 5 bases lying between them. The germline CDR1 and CDR2 sequences are SGHRS and YFSETQ. The length of the CDR3 is 12 residues. The CDR3 spells CASSLGTYEQYF. The CDR3 bases are TGCGCCAGCAGCTTGGGGACATACGAGCAGTACTTC.

The rearrangement links TRBV28 to TRBJ1-3, with D possibly matching TRBD1 (6 bases). The CDR3 is 15 residues long. Looked up from germline, CDR1 is MDHEN and CDR2 is SYDVKM. Trimming cost V 10 bases and J 3 bases, with 19 bases left between them. In DNA form, the CDR3 reads TGTGCCACCAGCTCCTCACAGGGTCTTGGAAACACCATATATTTT. It translates to CATSSSQGLGNTIYF.

V is TRBV6-2 or TRBV6-3 and J is TRBJ2-7, with D unresolved. The germline V gene has CDR1 MNHEY and CDR2 SVGEGT. The CDR3 runs 14 residues. With 2 bases removed from V and 4 bases from J, the gap between germline ends came to 12 bases. DNA of the CDR3: TGTGCCAGCAGTTACCTCCCCAGACCATACGAGCAGTACTTC. As protein: CASSYLPRPYEQYF.

This chain links TRBV9 with TRBJ1-2, with no clear D. The CDR3 spans 14 residues. Germline V lookup: CDR1 SGDLS, CDR2 YYNGEE. V was cut by 0 bases and J by 4 bases, with 10 bases left in between. CDR3 residues: CASSVATTLYGYTF. In nucleotides, the CDR3 is TGTGCCAGCAGCGTAGCGACCACTCTCTATGGCTACACCTTC.

This chain joins TRBV5-1 and TRBJ2-7; D gene ambiguous. Germline V gene lookup returns CDR1 SGHRS and CDR2 YFSETQ. V gave up 0 bases and J gave up 6 bases, with 4 bases separating them. The CDR3 spans 11 residues. The CDR3 nucleotides read TGCGCCAGCAGCTTGGAAGGCGAGCAGTACTTC. It specifies CASSLEGEQYF.

The gene calls are TRBV18 and TRBJ2-7; D tentatively fits TRBD1 or TRBD2 (5 bases each). The V end was cut by 2 bases, the J end by 5 bases, with 10 bases between. There are 13 residues in the CDR3. The germline CDR1 and CDR2 sequences are KGHSH and LQKENI. The DNA for the CDR3 is TGTGCCAGCTCACCAACCAGGGACCACGAGCAGTACTTC. Translated: CASSPTRDHEQYF.

This chain joins TRBV7-8 and TRBJ2-5; a possible D gene is TRBD2 (5 bases). This CDR3 comprises 16 residues. The germline CDR1 and CDR2 sequences are SGHVS and FQNEAQ. V lost 1 base, J lost 1 base, and 13 bases lay in between. The CDR3 is CASSLGTQPSQETQYF. Written as DNA, the CDR3 is TGTGCCAGCAGCTTAGGGACTCAACCTTCCCAAGAGACCCAGTACTTC. Supplemented by reference TRBV7-8 and TRBJ2-5, the full variable domain reads GAGVSQSPRYKVAKRGQDVALRCDPISGHVSLFWYQQALGQGPEFLTYFQNEAQLDKSGLPSDRFFAERPEGSVSTLKIQRTQQEDSAVYLCASSLGTQPSQETQYFGPGTRLLVL.

This sequence joins TRBV28 and TRBJ1-2, with a weak D call TRBD1 (5 bases). The CDR3 loop spans 13 amino acids. Trimming took off 2 bases at V and 5 bases at J, with 9 bases between the two ends. Germline V gives CDR1 MDHEN, CDR2 SYDVKM. The CDR3 here is CASSLGGVYGYTF. CDR3 nucleotide sequence: TGTGCCAGCAGTTTAGGGGGTGTGTATGGCTACACCTTC.

The chain uses TRBV19 and TRBJ1-3; 8 positions match TRBD1. CDR3 length equals 15 residues. Germline V lookup: CDR1 LNHDA, CDR2 SQIVND (reference sequence). The V gene end was trimmed by 5 bases and the J gene end by 6 bases; junction bases not matched to a gene: 9. In DNA, the CDR3 is TGTGCCAGTAGTGGACAGGGTATGACGGTAAACACCATATATTTT. It codes for CASSGQGMTVNTIYF.

The V gene is TRBV29-1, the J gene TRBJ1-2; TRBD1 agrees at 7 bases. Trimming at V came to 4 bases and at J to 8 bases, leaving 7 bases not matched to a gene. CDR3 size: 12 residues. CDR1 is SQVTM and CDR2 is ANQGSEA in the germline V gene. CDR3 nucleotides: TGCAGCGTTGTGGCAGGGGGGACCGGCTACACCTTC. Its translation is CSVVAGGTGYTF.

The chain couples TRBV11-3 to TRBJ2-2; unclear D gene. CDR3 length: 13 amino acids. Germline assignment: CDR1 SGHNT and CDR2 YENEEA. Between the trimmed V and J ends, which lost 5 bases and 6 bases, there was a span of 10 bases. The CDR3 region has the DNA TGTGCCAGCAGCCCTCAGTGGCCCGGGGAGCTGTTTTTT. It yields the protein CASSPQWPGELFF.

This clone turned up a few times. DNA for the CDR3: TGTGCCAGCAGCCAACTGGGGGCAAAGTACGAGCAGTACTTC. This sequence encodes CASSQLGAKYEQYF. The chain joins TRBV3-1 (or the pseudogene TRBV3-2) to TRBJ2-7; TRBD1 might be the D (6 bases). The CDR3 extends over 14 amino acids. From germline, CDR1 is LGHDT and CDR2 YNNKEL (reference sequence). V was trimmed by 2 bases and J by 4 bases, leaving 12 bases between them.

CDR3: CASRTGMNTEAFF. Here the CDR3 DNA reads TGCGCCAGCAGGACAGGGATGAACACTGAAGCTTTCTTT. This chain connects TRBV10-1 to TRBJ1-1; 7 bases line up with TRBD1. V was clipped by 6 bases and J by 0 bases; unmatched bases: 1. The CDR3 sequence is 13 residues long. Germline-derived CDR1 and CDR2 are WNHNN and SYGVQD (reference sequence).

The gene calls are TRBV7-9 and TRBJ1-3; D might be TRBD1 (6 bases). The CDR3 runs 15 residues. V was pared by 1 base and J by 0 bases, with 7 bases between. Germline CDR1 reads SEHNR; CDR2 reads FQNEAQ (reference sequence). The CDR3 loop is CASSLGTVSGNTIYF. CDR3 sequence (DNA): TGTGCCAGCAGCTTAGGGACAGTCTCTGGAAACACCATATATTTT.

The gene calls are TRBV11-2 and TRBJ2-2, with D perhaps matching TRBD1 (6 bases). Trimming removed 4 bases at V and 6 bases at J, with 12 bases between. Per the germline V gene, CDR1 is SGHAT and CDR2 is FQNNGV. The CDR3 has 14 amino acids. CDR3 bases: TGTGCCAGCAGCTCTGACAGGATCGCCGGGGAGCTGTTTTTT. Translated, it gives CASSSDRIAGELFF.

This clone is classed as medium-sized. The chain uses TRBV19 and TRBJ1-4, with D uncertain. Deletions cut 4 bases from V and 0 bases from J, with 9 bases between. Germline loops: CDR1 LNHDA, CDR2 SQIVND (reference sequence). The CDR3 loop spans 15 amino acids. CDR3 DNA sequence: TGTGCCAGTAGTACCGGGGAAACAACTAATGAAAAACTGTTTTTT. Amino acids: CASSTGETTNEKLFF.

This rearrangement joins TRBV27 to TRBJ1-3; D not certain. Per germline, CDR1 MNHEY and CDR2 SMNVEV (reference sequence). V was trimmed by 3 bases and J by 4 bases, leaving 7 bases between them. The CDR3 has 13 amino acids. In DNA, the CDR3 is TGTGCCAGCAGTTTGGGTCCAGGAAACACCATATATTTT. This translates into CASSLGPGNTIYF.

J is TRBJ2-7 and V is TRBV5-1; 9 nucleotides line up with TRBD1. The CDR3 sequence is 13 residues long. The germline gives CDR1 SGHRS, CDR2 YFSETQ. V was clipped by 3 bases and J by 3 bases; unmatched bases: 1. As DNA, the CDR3 is TGCGCCAGCAGCTCGGGACAGGGCTACGAGCAGTACTTC. Its translation: CASSSGQGYEQYF.

The genes are TRBV28 and TRBJ2-5, with D unclear. Trimming stripped 5 bases from V and 6 bases from J, with 25 bases between. The CDR3 has 17 residues. Germline lookup yields CDR1 MDHEN and CDR2 SYDVKM. The CDR3 DNA sequence: TGTGCCAGCAGTCCCTACTCTGTGGGCAGTCTAGGACAGACCCAGTACTTC. This encodes CASSPYSVGSLGQTQYF.